The 20 T cell receptor beta chains below were found in one sample sequenced in a study of T cells in Graves' hyperthyroidism and ophthalmopathy. RNA transcripts served as the template for amplifying TCR beta CDR3 regions. The HTBI set primed first-round TCR CDR3 RT-PCR. TCRdb re-called the multiplex PCR reads with MiXCR, one entry per CDR3 protein. The repertoire holds about 640,000 distinct CDR3 sequences, with 20% to 25% as singletons. Sample: blood. All receptors derive from a man aged 25-45 years with Graves' ophthalmopathy.

The rearrangement uses TRBV6-2 or TRBV6-3 and TRBJ2-5, with D unresolved. Looked up from germline, CDR1 is MNHEY and CDR2 is SVGEGT. CDR3 size: 13 residues. Trimming cost V 5 bases and J 2 bases, with 9 bases left between them. This CDR3 reads CASSRPAQETQYF. The CDR3 DNA reads as TGTGCCAGCAGTAGACCCGCACAAGAGACCCAGTACTTC.

This clonotype was seen ten or more times. V and J are TRBV11-2 and TRBJ2-7; 9 nucleotides agree with TRBD2. Per germline, CDR1 SGHAT and CDR2 FQNNGV. J gave up 3 bases and V 2 bases, and 5 bases lay outside the gene matches. There are 15 residues in the CDR3. The CDR3 is CASSLTGSGSYEQYF. As DNA, the CDR3 is TGTGCCAGCAGCTTAACAGGTAGCGGGAGCTACGAGCAGTACTTC.

As DNA, the CDR3 is TGCAGCGTTGAAGACTTCCTATCGGACGTGGTGGAGACCCAGTACTTC. Its translation: CSVEDFLSDVVETQYF. The chain recombines TRBV29-1 with TRBJ2-5; no definite D call. The V end lost 0 bases, the J end lost 5 bases, and 19 bases lay between the germline ends. The CDR3 is 16 residues long. Germline CDR1 and CDR2: SQVTM and ANQGSEA.

This chain connects TRBV28 to TRBJ1-4, with unresolved D. The length of the CDR3 is 15 residues. Germline V gene sequence: CDR1 MDHEN, CDR2 SYDVKM. V was shortened by 4 bases and J by 6 bases, with 15 bases between the two germline ends. In DNA, the CDR3 is TGTGCCAGCAGTTCAATTCGGAACGGGGATGAAAAACTGTTTTTT. Its translation: CASSSIRNGDEKLFF.

This clonotype came up a few times. The V call is TRBV12-3 or TRBV12-4, the J call TRBJ1-5; D not certain. The CDR3 contains 15 residues. The V end lost 3 bases, the J end lost 0 bases, and 9 bases lay between the germline ends. CDR3 bases: TGTGCCAGCAGTTTCAGTCCCCTTAGCAATCAGCCCCAGCATTTT. This sequence encodes CASSFSPLSNQPQHF.

This clonotype was seen only a few times. This sequence joins TRBV28 and TRBJ2-7; either TRBD1 or TRBD2 may supply D (5 bases each). The germline V gene encodes CDR1 MDHEN and CDR2 SYDVKM. V gave up 2 bases and J gave up 4 bases, with 12 bases separating them. This CDR3 is built from 14 residues. In nucleotides, the CDR3 is TGTGCCAGCAGTTTAGGGGGATTGGGGTACGAGCAGTACTTC. Translated: CASSLGGLGYEQYF.

The chain carries TRBV18 and TRBJ1-1, with D tentatively TRBD1 (5 bases). CDR3 size: 15 residues. V shed 4 bases and J shed 1 base, with 13 bases lying between them. In germline, CDR1 is KGHSH, CDR2 LQKENI. CDR3 amino acids: CASSLGGGPNTEAFF. The CDR3, as DNA: TGTGCCAGCTCACTTGGGGGAGGTCCGAACACTGAAGCTTTCTTT.

This clonotype was counted ten times or more. CDR3 residues: CASSVTSGTDTQYF. The CDR3 DNA follows: TGTGCCAGCAGTGTGACTAGCGGCACAGATACGCAGTATTTT. The rearrangement uses TRBV2 and TRBJ2-3; 8 bases fit TRBD2. Germline values: CDR1 SNHLY, CDR2 FYNNEI. The CDR3 spans 14 residues. J was trimmed by 1 base and V by 4 bases; bases with no gene match: 1.

The V gene is TRBV18, the J gene TRBJ2-7, with no clear D. Germline V CDR1 and CDR2: KGHSH, LQKENI. There are 10 residues in the CDR3. Trimming shortened V by 8 bases and J by 7 bases, and 9 bases separated the two germline ends. CDR3 nucleotides: TGTGCCAGCCCCCTGCGGGAGCAGTACTTC. Translated, it gives CASPLREQYF.

This clonotype was counted between two and nine times. The chain combines TRBV19 with TRBJ1-1; D call uncertain. Per germline, CDR1 LNHDA and CDR2 SQIVND (reference sequence). The CDR3 loop spans 15 amino acids. With 0 bases removed from V and 0 bases from J, the gap between germline ends came to 8 bases. Written as DNA, the CDR3 is TGTGCCAGTAGTATAGAATTTGGGTTGAACACTGAAGCTTTCTTT. Its protein is CASSIEFGLNTEAFF.

This clonotype came up many times. V usage is TRBV7-9 and J usage is TRBJ2-1; D may be TRBD2 (5 bases). Germline assignment: CDR1 SEHNR and CDR2 FQNEAQ (reference sequence). The CDR3 runs to 13 residues. The V gene lost 5 bases and the J gene lost 0 bases, with 5 bases spanning the gap. The CDR3 loop reads CASSSGSYNEQFF. The CDR3 DNA sequence: TGTGCCAGCAGCAGCGGCTCCTACAATGAGCAGTTCTTC.

Ten or more counts support this clonotype. The V and J genes are TRBV12-3 or TRBV12-4 and TRBJ2-7, with D perhaps matching TRBD1 (6 bases). Trimming pared 5 bases from V and 2 bases from J, leaving 13 bases between. The length of the CDR3 is 14 residues. This CDR3 reads CASSPETGPYEQYF. The CDR3 DNA sequence: TGTGCCAGCAGTCCGGAGACAGGCCCCTACGAGCAGTACTTC.

At least ten counts were recorded for this clonotype. The chain couples TRBV20-1 to TRBJ2-5; D ambiguous. This CDR3 contains 11 residues. The V end lost 5 bases, the J end lost 5 bases, and 9 bases lay between the germline ends. Germline V lookup: CDR1 DFQATT, CDR2 SNEGSKA (reference sequence). As DNA, the CDR3 is TGCAGTGCTCCGCGAGGCGAGACCCAGTACTTC. This sequence encodes CSAPRGETQYF.

The table lists this clonotype with many counts. The chain couples TRBV7-9 to TRBJ2-5; 7 bases are a match to TRBD2. Trimming removed 1 base from V and 1 base from J; junction bases left unmatched: 6. The CDR3 contains 16 residues. Germline CDR1 is SEHNR and CDR2 is FQNEAQ (reference sequence). Here the CDR3 DNA reads TGTGCCAGCAGCTTAGTCCGCGGGAGAACCCAAGAGACCCAGTACTTC. Translating it yields CASSLVRGRTQETQYF. Variable domain in full (rest from reference TRBV7-9 and TRBJ2-5): DTGVSQNPRHKITKRGQNVTFRCDPISEHNRLYWYRQTLGQGPEFLTYFQNEAQLEKSRLLSDRFSAERPKGSFSTLEIQRTEQGDSAMYLCASSLVRGRTQETQYFGPGTRLLVL.

This clonotype appeared many times. The CDR3 DNA follows: TGTGCCAGCAGCAAAGACAGGAGTTTAGACCAGCATTTT. Protein sequence: CASSKDRSLDQHF. This chain connects TRBV12-3 or TRBV12-4 to TRBJ1-5, with D possibly being TRBD1 (6 bases). The CDR3 runs to 13 residues. Trimming stripped 6 bases from V and 12 bases from J, with 18 bases between.

The genes are TRBV6-2 or TRBV6-3 and TRBJ1-5; no clear D gene. Trimming took off 6 bases at V and 0 bases at J, with 15 bases between the two ends. This CDR3 comprises 16 residues. Germline CDR1 reads MNHEY; CDR2 reads SVGEGT. CDR3 DNA sequence: TGTGCCAGCAGCCCACAAAGAGGTTATAGCAATCAGCCCCAGCATTTT. It codes for CASSPQRGYSNQPQHF.

This clonotype was recorded at least ten times. The V gene is TRBV28, the J gene TRBJ1-5; no definite D call. V lost 5 bases and J 2 bases, leaving 13 bases between the germline ends. Germline V gene lookup returns CDR1 MDHEN and CDR2 SYDVKM. The CDR3 length is 15 residues. The CDR3 here is CASSPQAAGNQPQHF. For the CDR3, the DNA is TGTGCCAGCAGTCCCCAGGCTGCGGGCAATCAGCCCCAGCATTTT.

The CDR3, as DNA: TGTGCCAGCAGCTTCTCCTCTGCCTCTGGAAACACCATATATTTT. This codes for CASSFSSASGNTIYF. The chain links TRBV11-2 to TRBJ1-3; no clear D. The CDR3 is 15 amino acids. Germline V lookup: CDR1 SGHAT, CDR2 FQNNGV. Trimming removed 3 bases from V and 0 bases from J, with 9 bases in between. Drawing the rest from reference TRBV11-2 and TRBJ1-3, the complete variable domain is EAGVAQSPRYKIIEKRQSVAFWCNPISGHATLYWYQQILGQGPKLLIQFQNNGVVDDSQLPKDRFSAERLKGVDSTLKIQPAKLEDSAVYLCASSFSSASGNTIYFGEGSWLTVV.

This clonotype was seen only a few times. The rearrangement joins TRBV4-1 to TRBJ2-5; no reliable D call. The V end lost 4 bases, the J end lost 5 bases, and 11 bases lay between the germline ends. There are 13 residues in the CDR3. Germline loops: CDR1 MGHRA, CDR2 YSYEKL. CDR3 in amino acids: CASSLDIEETQYF. The CDR3 bases are TGCGCCAGCAGCCTTGACATTGAGGAGACCCAGTACTTC.

V is TRBV29-1 and J is TRBJ2-3, with a weak D call TRBD2 (6 bases). In germline, CDR1 is SQVTM, CDR2 ANQGSEA. The CDR3 is 10 amino acids. CDR3 loop: CSWRADTQYF. CDR3 sequence (DNA): TGCAGTTGGAGGGCAGATACGCAGTATTTT.